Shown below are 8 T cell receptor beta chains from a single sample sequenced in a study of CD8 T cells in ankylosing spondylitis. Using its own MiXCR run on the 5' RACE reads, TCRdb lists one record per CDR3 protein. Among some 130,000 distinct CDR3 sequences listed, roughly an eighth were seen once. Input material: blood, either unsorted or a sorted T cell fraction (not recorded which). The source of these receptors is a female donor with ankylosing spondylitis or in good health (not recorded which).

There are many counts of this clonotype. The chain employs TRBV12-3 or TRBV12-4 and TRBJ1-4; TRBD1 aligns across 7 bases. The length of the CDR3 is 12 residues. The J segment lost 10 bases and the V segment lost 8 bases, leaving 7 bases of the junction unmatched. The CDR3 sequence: CASAGTDRKLFF. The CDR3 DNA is TGTGCCAGCGCCGGGACAGACAGAAAACTGTTTTTT.

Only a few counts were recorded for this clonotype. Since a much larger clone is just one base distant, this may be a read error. CDR3 in DNA: TGTGCCAGCAGCTTAGCGACAGGTGTTCAGTTCTTC. Amino acid sequence: CASSLATGVQFF. This chain joins TRBV11-2 and TRBJ2-1; D possibly corresponds to TRBD1 (6 bases). CDR1 and CDR2 from the germline V gene are SGHAT and FQNNGV. Trimming took off 1 base at V and 13 bases at J, with 11 bases between the two ends. The CDR3 spans 12 residues.

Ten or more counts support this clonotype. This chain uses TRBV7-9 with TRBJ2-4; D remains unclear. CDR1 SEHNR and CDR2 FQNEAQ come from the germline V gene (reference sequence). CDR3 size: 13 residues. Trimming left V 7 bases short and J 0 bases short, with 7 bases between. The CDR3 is CASTWIAKNIQYF. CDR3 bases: TGTGCCAGCACTTGGATAGCCAAAAACATTCAGTACTTC.

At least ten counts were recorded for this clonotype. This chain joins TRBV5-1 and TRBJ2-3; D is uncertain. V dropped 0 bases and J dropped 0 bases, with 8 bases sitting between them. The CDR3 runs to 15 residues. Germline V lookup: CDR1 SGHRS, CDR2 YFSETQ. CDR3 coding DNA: TGCGCCAGCAGCTTGGGAGTGCCAAGCACAGATACGCAGTATTTT. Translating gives CASSLGVPSTDTQYF. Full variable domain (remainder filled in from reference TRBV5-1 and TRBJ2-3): KAGVTQTPRYLIKTRGQQVTLSCSPISGHRSVSWYQQTPGQGLQFLFEYFSETQRNKGNFPGRFSGRQFSNSRSEMNVSTLELGDSALYLCASSLGVPSTDTQYFGPGTRLTVL.

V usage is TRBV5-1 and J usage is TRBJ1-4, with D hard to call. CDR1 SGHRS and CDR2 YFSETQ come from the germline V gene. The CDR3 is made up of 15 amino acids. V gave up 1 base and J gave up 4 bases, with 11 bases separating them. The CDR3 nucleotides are TGCGCCAGCAGCTTGACAGCTTCGGGTAATGAAAAACTGTTTTTT. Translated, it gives CASSLTASGNEKLFF.

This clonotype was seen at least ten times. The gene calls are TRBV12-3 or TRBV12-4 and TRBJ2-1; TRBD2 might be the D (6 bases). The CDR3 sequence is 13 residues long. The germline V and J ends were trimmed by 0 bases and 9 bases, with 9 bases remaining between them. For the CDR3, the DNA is TGTGCCAGCAGTTTAGCCGCGGGGAGTGAGCAGTTCTTC. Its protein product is CASSLAAGSEQFF.

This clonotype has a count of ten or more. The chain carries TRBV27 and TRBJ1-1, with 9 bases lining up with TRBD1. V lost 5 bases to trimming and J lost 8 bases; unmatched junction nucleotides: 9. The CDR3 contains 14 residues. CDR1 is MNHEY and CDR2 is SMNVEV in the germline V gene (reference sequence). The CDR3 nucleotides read TGTGCCAGCAGTCCACAGGGGGCGCATACCGAAGCTTTCTTT. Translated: CASSPQGAHTEAFF.

The CDR3 sequence is CASSMGRPAYEQYF. CDR3 in DNA: TGTGCCAGTAGTATGGGCAGACCCGCCTACGAGCAGTACTTC. The V gene is TRBV19, the J gene TRBJ2-7; D unresolved. CDR3 length equals 14 residues. Between the trimmed V and J ends, which lost 3 bases and 2 bases, there was a span of 11 bases. The germline V gene has CDR1 LNHDA and CDR2 SQIVND (reference sequence).